The clone carrying this TCR beta chain was picked up many times. Its cognate antigen is unknown. This entry is derived from a study of CD8 T cells in ankylosing spondylitis. V shed 3 bases and J shed 6 bases, with 13 bases lying between them. Germline V gives CDR1 KGHDR, CDR2 SFDVKD. The CDR3 is 15 amino acids. Points from the study as a whole: Reactive arthritis synovial fluid and blood previously showed some of these motif variants. Ankylosing spondylitis blood appeared to carry a characteristic TCR beta motif of under ten highly homologous variants.

In making TCR beta libraries, quantitative 5'-RACE with molecular barcodes was used. TCRdb re-derived calls from the 5' RACE reads in MiXCR, one entry per CDR3 protein. The table lists about 320,000 distinct CDR3 sequences, around 10% of them singletons. This chain connects TRBV24-1 to TRBJ2-2; D is unresolved. The sequenced sample was blood, either unsorted or a sorted T cell fraction (not recorded which). This sequence originates from a female donor with ankylosing spondylitis or in good health (not recorded which). For the CDR3, the DNA is TGTGCCACCAGTGATGCCCAAGCCAATGCCGGGGAGCTGTTTTTT. Amino acids: CATSDAQANAGELFF.